The T cell receptor beta chain described here comes from a study of control samples from healthy donors and cancer patients. Data came from immunoSEQ multiplex PCR; TCRdb stores just in-frame clones and leaves some out. Here the sample spans around 76,000 clones, around 90% being singletons. CDR3 length: 14 amino acids. The germline gives CDR1 LGHDT, CDR2 YNNKEL (reference sequence). The ends were cut back, 4 bases at V and 1 base at J, with 10 bases in the middle. This chain connects TRBV3-1 (or the pseudogene TRBV3-2) to TRBJ1-1, with D hard to call. This receptor was taken from a woman aged 45-59 years with colorectal cancer. The specimen sequenced was PBMCs. The CDR3, as DNA: TGTGCCAGCAGCCCGTGGACGGGGAACACTGAAGCTTTCTTT. Its protein product is CASSPWTGNTEAFF.